The T cell receptor (beta chain) under discussion was sequenced for a study of blood T cell repertoires in COVID-19. V was clipped by 1 base and J by 3 bases, with 16 bases between them. CDR1 and CDR2 from the germline V gene are LNHDA and SQIVND (reference sequence). The length of the CDR3 is 17 residues. Study processing details: Amplification of reference gene primers provided the estimated nucleated cell counts. The table came from immunoSEQ multiplex PCR; TCRdb's copy has only in-frame clones and leaves some out. The DNA was the basis for D and trimming; V, J and clone size are from that table. This sample carries tens of thousands of clones, about nine tenths of them seen once, and the ten largest clones take roughly 9.7%.

The chain joins TRBV19 to TRBJ2-1; D unresolved. The sample was peripheral blood. This TCR came from a human donor in a cohort sampled during active COVID-19. CDR3 amino acids: CASSIGGPNPYYNEQFF. The CDR3 DNA reads TGTGCCAGTAGTATAGGAGGCCCGAACCCGTACTACAATGAGCAGTTCTTC.